This T cell receptor (beta chain) was sequenced for a study of Ad26.COV2.S vaccination and SARS-CoV-2 variants. Trimming stripped 5 bases from V and 6 bases from J, with 17 bases between. Germline CDR1 and CDR2: SEHNR and FQNEAQ (reference sequence). The CDR3 sequence is 14 residues long. The table came from immunoSEQ multiplex PCR; TCRdb's copy has only in-frame clones and leaves some out. The sample lists 97,000 or so clones, roughly 75% occurring once. V usage is TRBV7-9 and J usage is TRBJ2-7; maybe TRBD2 (7 bases). The source of this sequence is a human donor who had recovered from COVID-19. The sequenced sample was peripheral blood, obtained after recovery from COVID-19. The CDR3 nucleotides read TGTGCCAGCAGCCCCCGAGGGGGGGTGGCCGAGCAGTACTTC. Its protein is CASSPRGGVAEQYF.